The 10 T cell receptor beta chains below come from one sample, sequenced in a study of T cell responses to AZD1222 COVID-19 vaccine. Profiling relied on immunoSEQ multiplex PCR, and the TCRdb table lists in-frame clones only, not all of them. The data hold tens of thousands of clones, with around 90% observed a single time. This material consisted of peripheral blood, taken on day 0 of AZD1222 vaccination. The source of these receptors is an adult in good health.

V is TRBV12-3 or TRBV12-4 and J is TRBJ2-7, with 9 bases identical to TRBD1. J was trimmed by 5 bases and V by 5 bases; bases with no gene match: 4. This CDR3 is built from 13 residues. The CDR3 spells CASSLGDRDEQYF. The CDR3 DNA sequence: TGTGCCAGCAGTCTAGGGGACAGGGACGAGCAGTACTTC.

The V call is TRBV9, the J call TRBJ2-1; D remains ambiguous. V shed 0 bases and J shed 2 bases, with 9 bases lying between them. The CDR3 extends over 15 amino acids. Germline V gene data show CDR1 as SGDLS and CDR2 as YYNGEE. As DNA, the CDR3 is TGTGCCAGCAGCGTAGATGTGGGTCCCTACAATGAGCAGTTCTTC. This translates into CASSVDVGPYNEQFF.

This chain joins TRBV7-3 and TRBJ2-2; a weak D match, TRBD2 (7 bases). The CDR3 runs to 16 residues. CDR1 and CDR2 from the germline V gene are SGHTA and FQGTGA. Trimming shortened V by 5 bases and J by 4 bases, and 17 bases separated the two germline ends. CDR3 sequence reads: CASSPRAGAATGELFF. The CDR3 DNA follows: TGTGCCAGCAGCCCAAGGGCGGGGGCGGCCACCGGGGAGCTGTTTTTT.

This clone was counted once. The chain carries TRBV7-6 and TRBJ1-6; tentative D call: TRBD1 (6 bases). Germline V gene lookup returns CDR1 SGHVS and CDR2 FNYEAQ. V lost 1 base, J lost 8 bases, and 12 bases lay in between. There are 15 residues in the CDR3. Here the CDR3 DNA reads TGTGCCAGCAGCTTAGAACCGCCAGGGGATTCACCCCTCCACTTT. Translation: CASSLEPPGDSPLHF.

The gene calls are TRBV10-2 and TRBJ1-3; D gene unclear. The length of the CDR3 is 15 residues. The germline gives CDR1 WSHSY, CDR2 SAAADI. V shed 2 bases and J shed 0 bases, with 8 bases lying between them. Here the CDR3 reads CASSEGSHSGNTIYF. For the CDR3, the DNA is TGCGCCAGCAGTGAGGGCAGTCACTCTGGAAACACCATATATTTT.

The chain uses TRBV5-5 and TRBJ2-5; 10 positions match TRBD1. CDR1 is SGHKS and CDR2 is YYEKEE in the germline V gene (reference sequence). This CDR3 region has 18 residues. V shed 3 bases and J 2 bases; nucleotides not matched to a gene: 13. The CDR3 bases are TGTGCCAGCAGCTGGAGACAGGGGGCGATTAAACTGCAAGAGACCCAGTACTTC. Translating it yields CASSWRQGAIKLQETQYF.

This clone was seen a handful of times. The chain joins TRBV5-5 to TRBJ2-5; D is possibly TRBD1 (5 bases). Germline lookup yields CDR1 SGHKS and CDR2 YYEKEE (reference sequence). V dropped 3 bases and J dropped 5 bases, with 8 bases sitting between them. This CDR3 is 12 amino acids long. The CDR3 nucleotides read TGTGCCAGCAGCTGGACATTGGAGACCCAGTACTTC. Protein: CASSWTLETQYF.

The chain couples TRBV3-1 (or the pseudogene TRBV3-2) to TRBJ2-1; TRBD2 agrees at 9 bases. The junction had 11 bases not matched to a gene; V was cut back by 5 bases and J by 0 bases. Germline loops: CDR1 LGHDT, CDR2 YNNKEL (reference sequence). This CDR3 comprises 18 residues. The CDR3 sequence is CASSGQAGGQSSYNEQFF. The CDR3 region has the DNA TGTGCCAGCAGCGGGCAAGCGGGGGGCCAGAGCTCCTACAATGAGCAGTTCTTC.

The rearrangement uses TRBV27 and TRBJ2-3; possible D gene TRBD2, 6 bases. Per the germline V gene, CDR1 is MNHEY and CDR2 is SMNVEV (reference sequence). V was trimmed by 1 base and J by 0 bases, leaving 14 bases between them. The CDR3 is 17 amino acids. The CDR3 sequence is CASSLYGGSTSTDTQYF. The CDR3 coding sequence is TGTGCCAGCAGTTTATATGGGGGGTCCACTAGCACAGATACGCAGTATTTT.

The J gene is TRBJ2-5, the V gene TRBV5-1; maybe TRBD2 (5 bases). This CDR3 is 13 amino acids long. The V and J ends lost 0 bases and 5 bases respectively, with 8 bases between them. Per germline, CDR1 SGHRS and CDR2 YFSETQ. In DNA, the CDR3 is TGCGCCAGCAGCTTGGCCGAGCGGGAGACCCAGTACTTC. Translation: CASSLAERETQYF.